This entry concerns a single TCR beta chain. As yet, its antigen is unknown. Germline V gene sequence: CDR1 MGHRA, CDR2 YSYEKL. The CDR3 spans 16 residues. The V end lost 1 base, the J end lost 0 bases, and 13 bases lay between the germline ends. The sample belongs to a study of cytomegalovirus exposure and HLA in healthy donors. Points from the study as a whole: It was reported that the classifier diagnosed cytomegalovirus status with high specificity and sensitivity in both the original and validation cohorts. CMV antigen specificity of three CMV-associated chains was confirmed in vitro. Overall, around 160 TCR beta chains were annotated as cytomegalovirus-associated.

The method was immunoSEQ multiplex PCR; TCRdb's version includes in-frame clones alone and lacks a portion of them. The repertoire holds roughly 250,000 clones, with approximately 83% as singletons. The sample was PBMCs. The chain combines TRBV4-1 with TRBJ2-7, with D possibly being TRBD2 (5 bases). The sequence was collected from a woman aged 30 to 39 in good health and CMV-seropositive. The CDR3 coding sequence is TGCGCCAGCAGCCAAGTTGCGGGCCCCCACTCCTACGAGCAGTACTTC. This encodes CASSQVAGPHSYEQYF.